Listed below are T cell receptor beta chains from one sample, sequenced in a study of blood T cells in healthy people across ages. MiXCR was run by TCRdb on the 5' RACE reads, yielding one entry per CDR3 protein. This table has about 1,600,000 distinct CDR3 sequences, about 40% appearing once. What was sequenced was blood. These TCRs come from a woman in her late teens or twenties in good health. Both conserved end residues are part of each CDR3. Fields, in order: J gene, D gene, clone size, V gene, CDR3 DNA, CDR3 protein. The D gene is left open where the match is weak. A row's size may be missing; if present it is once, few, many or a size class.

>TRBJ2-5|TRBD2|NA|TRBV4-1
TGCGCCAGCAGCGACATAGCGGGGGGCTTCCAAGAGACCCAGTACTTC
CASSDIAGGFQETQYF
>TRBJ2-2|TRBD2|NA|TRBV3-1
TGTGCCAGCAGCCTGAGCCCCGGGAGGGCCACCGGGGAGCTGTTTTTT
CASSLSPGRATGELFF
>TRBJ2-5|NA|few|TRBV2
TGTGCCAGCCTTACGAGGGGTGACCAGTACTTC
CASLTRGDQYF
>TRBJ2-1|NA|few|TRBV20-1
TGCAGTGCTAGGCCGCATGAGCAGTTCTTC
CSARPHEQFF
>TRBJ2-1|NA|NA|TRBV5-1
TGCGCCGGCAGCTGGACCGGGGTCGGGCCCTACAATGAGCAGTTCTTC
CAGSWTGVGPYNEQFF
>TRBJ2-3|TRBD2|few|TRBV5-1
TGCGCCAGCAGCGAACTAGCGCGACCCACAGATACGCAGTATTTT
CASSELARPTDTQYF
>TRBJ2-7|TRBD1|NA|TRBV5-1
TGCGCCGGCAGCGTGGGACAGCCCCTCGACGAGCAGTACTTC
CAGSVGQPLDEQYF
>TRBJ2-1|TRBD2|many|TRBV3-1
TGTGCCAGCAGCCAGGGACTAGCGGGAGTCGGTAATGAGCAGTTCTTC
CASSQGLAGVGNEQFF
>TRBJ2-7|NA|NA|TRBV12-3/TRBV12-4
TGTGCCAGCAGTTTATCTATGGCCCACGAGCAGTACTTC
CASSLSMAHEQYF
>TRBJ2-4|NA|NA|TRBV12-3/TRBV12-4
TGTGCCAGCAGCATTAATGCGGCAGTAAAGCGGATTCAGTACTTC
CASSINAAVKRIQYF
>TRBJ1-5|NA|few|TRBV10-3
TGTGCCATCAGTGAGTCGGGGGTCGGAGAGCCCCAGCATTTT
CAISESGVGEPQHF
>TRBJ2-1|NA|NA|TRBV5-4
TGTGCCAGCAGCGGCGAAAACCCACTAGGGGAGCAGTTCTTC
CASSGENPLGEQFF
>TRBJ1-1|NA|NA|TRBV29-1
TGCAGCGCTCCAGGGGAGAACACTGAAGCTTTCTTT
CSAPGENTEAFF